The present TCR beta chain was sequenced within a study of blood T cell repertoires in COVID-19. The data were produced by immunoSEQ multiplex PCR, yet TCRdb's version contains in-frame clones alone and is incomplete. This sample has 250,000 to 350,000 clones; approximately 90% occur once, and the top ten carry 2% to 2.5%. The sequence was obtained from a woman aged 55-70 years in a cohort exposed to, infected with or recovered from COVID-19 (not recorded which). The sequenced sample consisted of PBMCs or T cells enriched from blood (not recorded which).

The chain's CDR3 is CAWRRGAGAYNEQFF. The CDR3 DNA reads as TGTGCCTGGAGACGCGGGGCGGGAGCCTACAATGAGCAGTTCTTC. This chain connects TRBV30 to TRBJ2-1; 7 nucleotides match TRBD2. Trimming cost V 3 bases and J 2 bases; bases outside gene matches: 7. Per the germline V gene, CDR1 is GTSNPN and CDR2 is SVGIG (reference sequence). The CDR3 runs to 15 residues.